This T cell receptor (beta chain) was recorded in a study of blood T cell repertoires in COVID-19 (dated by TCRdb to the early 2020s). Describing the broader study: Collaborator samples came from the United States, Italy and Spain and covered acute and convalescent phases of COVID-19. The material from the prospective study consisted of cDNA or gDNA derived from T cells, B-cell-depleted T cells, or PBMCs. Subjects who had been exposed to COVID-19, were actively infected with it, or had recovered from it provided the deeply sampled blood TCRbeta repertoires that made up the dataset. The repertoires were made available in a free public database intended to serve as a resource for research on the immune response to SARS-CoV-2. Samples were obtained from the ongoing ImmuneRACE study (first 160 participants) and from about 1,300 subjects provided by 6 global collaborators. Nearly every sample came with metadata listing a de-identified subject ID, COVID-19 status, age in years and sex. Where available, HLA class I and class II types were obtained from metadata supplied by the sample provider rather than from assay-based typing.

The collaborating institutions used their own protocols to collect whole blood in K2EDTA tubes. Collaborator samples were shipped for TCRbeta analysis as frozen whole blood, isolated PBMCs, or DNA extracted from either sample type. TCRbeta CDR3 regions were amplified from genomic DNA using the immunoSEQ Assay, a bias-controlled multiplex PCR. Concerning the study's data processing: The number of nucleated cells in each sample was estimated from the amplification of reference gene primers within the assay. To quantify the absolute abundance of each unique TCRbeta CDR3 rearrangement, sequence reads were collapsed and filtered. For each sample, productive Simpson clonality was calculated as the square root of Simpson's diversity index over productive rearrangements. TCRdb limited this immuneACCESS table to in-frame rearrangements with V and J called. A share of clones is missing; checked studies link under half to unresolved V genes, and the rest is unexplained. Clonal size and the V and J genes are those of that table, whereas D and trimming came from the DNA. This sample has about half a million clones in its table, and approximately 83% of those were observed once. The ten largest clones take up approximately 2.9% of the sample.

Counted from cysteine to phenylalanine, this CDR3 has 13 amino acids. Just the 39-base CDR3 DNA is kept, in frame starting at base 1. About this clone: This clone's antigen is unknown. No base-level quality is on record; no much larger clone is a single base apart.

Paper-wide results and their limitations: The quantity of clinical and demographic metadata differed by source and by participant and was supplied without curation.

The chain uses TRBV21-1 and TRBJ2-5; TRBD1, the table's D call, lacks a check against the DNA. TRBV21-1 is a listed pseudogene. The TCR comes from a human donor in a cohort sampled during active COVID-19. Sequencing was done on a sample of peripheral blood. The DNA is TGTGCCAGTAAACAGGTATACCAAGAGACCCAGTACTTC. Its translation reads: CASKQVYQETQYF.